This entry lists 27 T cell receptor beta chains sequenced from one sample in a study of T cell responses to AZD1222 COVID-19 vaccine. Sequencing was performed with immunoSEQ multiplex PCR; in TCRdb, only in-frame clones are kept and a portion is missing. The sample comprises around 160,000 clones, around 91% of which are singletons, and less than 5.5% rests with the top ten. The specimen comprised peripheral blood, sampled on day 0 of AZD1222 vaccination. The receptor source for this set is an adult in good health.

The chain links TRBV6-2 or TRBV6-3 to TRBJ1-2; tentatively, D is TRBD1 (5 bases). Germline V gene sequence: CDR1 MNHEY, CDR2 SVGEGT. The CDR3 covers 17 residues. V lost 5 bases and J lost 2, with 21 bases in between. CDR3 sequence: CASSGPEVATGNYGYTF. In DNA, the CDR3 is TGTGCCAGCAGTGGACCCGAAGTCGCTACAGGAAACTATGGCTACACCTTC.

This chain joins TRBV28 and TRBJ2-5, with a tentative D call TRBD1 (8 bases). V lost 3 bases to trimming and J lost 5 bases, with 16 bases between them. This CDR3 is 15 amino acids long. Per germline, CDR1 MDHEN and CDR2 SYDVKM. CDR3 sequence reads: CASSFSAGDRETQYF. CDR3 coding DNA: TGTGCCAGCAGTTTCTCCGCGGGGGACAGGGAGACCCAGTACTTC.

The chain joins TRBV19 to TRBJ1-1; D is unresolved. CDR1 LNHDA and CDR2 SQIVND come from the germline V gene (reference sequence). The germline V and J ends were trimmed by 6 bases and 1 base, with 9 bases remaining between them. CDR3 size: 13 residues. The CDR3 DNA follows: TGTGCCAGTAGCGGGCAGCCGAACACTGAAGCTTTCTTT. The encoded protein is CASSGQPNTEAFF.

This clone was seen only once. As DNA, the CDR3 is TGTGCCAGCAGCCAAGACAGGAACACTGAAGCTTTCTTT. Its translation is CASSQDRNTEAFF. The chain has TRBV7-3 and TRBJ1-1; TRBD1 is a possible D gene (5 bases). The CDR3 consists of 13 residues. CDR1 and CDR2 (germline): SGHTA, FQGTGA. V gave up 5 bases and J gave up 1 base, with 8 bases separating them.

The chain combines TRBV10-3 with TRBJ1-5; D unclear. The CDR3 length is 13 residues. V dropped 3 bases and J dropped 4 bases, with 7 bases sitting between them. Germline-derived CDR1 and CDR2 are ENHRY and SYGVKD. The CDR3 here is CAISEGGNQPQHF. In DNA, the CDR3 is TGTGCCATCAGTGAAGGTGGAAATCAGCCCCAGCATTTT.

The table lists this clone with a count of one. The chain has TRBV6-2 or TRBV6-3 and TRBJ1-1; 8 nucleotides align to TRBD1. Germline assignment: CDR1 MNHEY and CDR2 SVGEGT. CDR3 length equals 14 residues. V trimming: 6 bases; J trimming: 3 bases; junction bases outside the gene matches: 6. The CDR3 reads CASSSGQGYTEAFF. The DNA for the CDR3 is TGTGCCAGCAGCTCAGGACAGGGCTACACTGAAGCTTTCTTT.

V usage is TRBV7-2 and J usage is TRBJ2-7; TRBD1 matches at 7 bases. Trimming cost V 6 bases and J 1 base; bases outside gene matches: 6. The CDR3 has 14 amino acids. Germline CDR1 SGHTA, CDR2 FQGNSA. The CDR3 coding sequence is TGTGCCAGCAGTCCGGACAGGAGGTCCTACGAGCAGTACTTC. It yields the protein CASSPDRRSYEQYF.

This rearrangement joins TRBV10-3 to TRBJ2-7, with a weak D call TRBD2 (5 bases). Germline V CDR1 and CDR2: ENHRY, SYGVKD. The germline V and J ends were trimmed by 10 bases and 4 bases, with 17 bases remaining between them. This CDR3 spans 13 amino acids. The DNA of the CDR3 is TGTGCCACCGCGGGCCGGGTGGCATACGAGCAGTACTTC. Translated, it gives CATAGRVAYEQYF.

V and J are TRBV19 and TRBJ2-6; D is unclear. The germline CDR1 and CDR2 sequences are LNHDA and SQIVND (reference sequence). The CDR3 contains 14 residues. Trimming removed 7 bases at V and 4 bases at J, with 11 bases between. The CDR3 DNA sequence: TGTGCCAGTACCGGAAGGGTCGGGGCCAACGTCCTGACTTTC. This encodes CASTGRVGANVLTF.

The chain employs TRBV4-2 and TRBJ2-1, with 9 bases identical to TRBD2. The CDR3 consists of 15 residues. Germline V CDR1 and CDR2: LGHNA, YNFKEQ. V dropped 7 bases and J dropped 2; count of bases not matched to a gene: 6. The CDR3, as DNA: TGTGCCAGCAAGCGCGGGGGGGACACCTACAATGAGCAGTTCTTC. The encoded protein is CASKRGGDTYNEQFF.

On this clone itself: A junction end diverges from the germline sequence, so it may reflect a read error. The chain uses TRBV15 and TRBJ2-5; D might be TRBD2 (5 bases). Germline V lookup: CDR1 LNHNV, CDR2 YYDKDF (reference sequence). This CDR3 comprises 16 residues. The CDR3, as DNA: TGTGCCGCCAGCAGAGATTTAGCGAGAGGGTCGGAGACCCAGTACTTC. Encoded protein: CAASRDLARGSETQYF.

V gene TRBV7-2 combines with J gene TRBJ1-2; 11 nucleotides line up with TRBD1. Germline-derived CDR1 and CDR2 are SGHTA and FQGNSA. Trimming took 8 bases from V and 8 from J; bases not matched to a gene: 10. There are 14 residues in the CDR3. Written as DNA, the CDR3 is TGTGCCAGCCTAATCGGGACAGGGGGTAACGGCTACACCTTC. It codes for CASLIGTGGNGYTF.

This sequence joins TRBV7-3 and TRBJ2-2; D is unresolved. V was pared by 5 bases and J by 3 bases, with 10 bases between. CDR3 length equals 14 residues. Germline CDR1 is SGHTA and CDR2 is FQGTGA. The CDR3 DNA follows: TGTGCCAGCAGCGTACTCCCCTACACCGGGGAGCTGTTTTTT. Protein sequence: CASSVLPYTGELFF.

This sequence joins TRBV6-1 and TRBJ1-1; no clear D. There are 12 residues in the CDR3. Deletions cut 3 bases from V and 5 bases from J, with 7 bases between. The V gene's germline CDR1 is MNHNS and CDR2 SASEGT. The CDR3 DNA follows: TGTGCCAGCAGTGATATAGGAACTGAAGCTTTCTTT. Its translation: CASSDIGTEAFF.

The rearrangement links TRBV7-2 to TRBJ1-2, with no clear D. The CDR3 spans 13 residues. Germline loops: CDR1 SGHTA, CDR2 FQGNSA. Between the trimmed V and J ends, which lost 0 bases and 4 bases, there was a span of 6 bases. CDR3 sequence: CASSLANIYGYTF. The DNA for the CDR3 is TGTGCCAGCAGCTTAGCTAACATCTATGGCTACACCTTC.

The chain carries TRBV18 and TRBJ1-5; D gene uncertain. From germline, CDR1 is KGHSH and CDR2 LQKENI. The V end lost 4 bases, the J end lost 7 bases, and 20 bases lay between the germline ends. The CDR3 totals 16 residues. The CDR3 loop is CASSLLGPRAEQPQHF. The CDR3, as DNA: TGTGCCAGCTCACTTCTCGGGCCGAGGGCAGAGCAGCCCCAGCATTTT.

CDR3 bases: TGTGCCACCAGCAGAGGTTATTCGCGGATCACAGATACGCAGTATTTT. It codes for CATSRGYSRITDTQYF. This chain connects TRBV15 to TRBJ2-3; the D is unclear. Germline V CDR1 and CDR2: LNHNV, YYDKDF (reference sequence). V was trimmed by 1 base and J by 2 bases, leaving 13 bases between them. The CDR3 loop spans 16 amino acids.

The V call is TRBV6-5, the J call TRBJ2-7, with 10 nucleotides matching TRBD1. CDR3 length: 15 residues. The junction had 8 bases not matched to a gene; V was cut back by 7 bases and J by 2 bases. Germline CDR1 MNHEY, CDR2 SVGAGI. The CDR3 nucleotides are TGTGCCAGCAAGACATTCGGACAGGGGGCCTACGAGCAGTACTTC. This gives the protein CASKTFGQGAYEQYF.

The V gene is TRBV4-3, the J gene TRBJ2-7; tentatively, D is TRBD1 or TRBD2 (6 bases each). The germline V and J ends were trimmed by 1 base and 6 bases, with 16 bases remaining between them. The V gene's germline CDR1 is LGHNA and CDR2 YSLEER. CDR3 length equals 15 residues. CDR3 residues: CASSQGAGGRLEQYF. As DNA, the CDR3 is TGCGCCAGCAGCCAAGGGGCCGGGGGCCGACTCGAGCAGTACTTC.

The chain is built from TRBV2 and TRBJ1-2; D not certain. V lost 3 bases to trimming and J lost 4 bases, with 15 bases between them. This CDR3 has 15 amino acids. Per the germline V gene, CDR1 is SNHLY and CDR2 is FYNNEI. CDR3 nucleotide sequence: TGTGCCAGCAGTGAGGTCCCGGAGCCCCTCTATGGCTACACCTTC. It encodes CASSEVPEPLYGYTF.

This rearrangement joins TRBV6-2 or TRBV6-3 to TRBJ2-3; D gene ambiguous. Trimming shortened V by 2 bases and J by 1 base, and 10 bases separated the two germline ends. Germline CDR1 MNHEY, CDR2 SVGEGT. This CDR3 spans 15 amino acids. Here the CDR3 reads CASSYGVTGTDTQYF. The CDR3, as DNA: TGTGCCAGCAGTTACGGGGTAACCGGCACAGATACGCAGTATTTT.

V and J are TRBV19 and TRBJ1-6; TRBD1 agrees at 7 bases. Germline V gene lookup returns CDR1 LNHDA and CDR2 SQIVND (reference sequence). J gave up 7 bases and V 6 bases, and 9 bases lay outside the gene matches. This CDR3 has 15 amino acids. CDR3 nucleotides: TGTGCCAGTAGAGAGACAGGGCAGGGAAATTCACCCCTCCACTTT. Its translation is CASRETGQGNSPLHF.

J is TRBJ1-1 and V is TRBV19; no reliable D call. The CDR3 consists of 12 residues. The germline gives CDR1 LNHDA, CDR2 SQIVND (reference sequence). V gave up 6 bases and J gave up 0 bases, with 5 bases separating them. CDR3 amino acids: CASRWMNTEAFF. The CDR3 region has the DNA TGTGCCAGTAGATGGATGAACACTGAAGCTTTCTTT.

A few counts support this clone. The rearrangement joins TRBV7-9 to TRBJ1-3, with a tentative D call TRBD1 (5 bases). The germline gives CDR1 SEHNR, CDR2 FQNEAQ (reference sequence). This CDR3 spans 15 amino acids. Trimming pared 5 bases from V and 0 bases from J, leaving 11 bases between. This CDR3 is CASSVQGYSGNTIYF. The CDR3 coding sequence is TGTGCCAGCAGCGTCCAGGGTTACTCTGGAAACACCATATATTTT.

This clone was seen a single time. This chain joins TRBV5-1 and TRBJ2-3, with 12 bases that match TRBD2. The junction had 7 bases not matched to a gene; V was cut back by 0 bases and J by 11 bases. Looked up from germline, CDR1 is SGHRS and CDR2 is YFSETQ. The CDR3 totals 15 residues. CDR3 sequence (DNA): TGCGCCAGCAGCTTGGGAACTAGCGGGAGGACCCTGCAGTATTTT. It specifies CASSLGTSGRTLQYF.

This chain joins TRBV4-1 and TRBJ2-7, with unresolved D. Trimming took off 4 bases at V and 0 bases at J, with 19 bases between the two ends. CDR3 size: 17 residues. The germline V gene has CDR1 MGHRA and CDR2 YSYEKL. The CDR3 region has the DNA TGCGCCAGCAGCCCGGGCAATTGGCCGGGCAGCTCCTACGAGCAGTACTTC. As protein: CASSPGNWPGSSYEQYF.

This sequence joins TRBV18 and TRBJ2-5; D unresolved. Trimming left V 2 bases short and J 1 base short, with 5 bases between. There are 13 residues in the CDR3. The germline V gene encodes CDR1 KGHSH and CDR2 LQKENI. CDR3 protein: CASSPDIQETQYF. CDR3 coding DNA: TGTGCCAGCTCACCAGACATCCAAGAGACCCAGTACTTC.